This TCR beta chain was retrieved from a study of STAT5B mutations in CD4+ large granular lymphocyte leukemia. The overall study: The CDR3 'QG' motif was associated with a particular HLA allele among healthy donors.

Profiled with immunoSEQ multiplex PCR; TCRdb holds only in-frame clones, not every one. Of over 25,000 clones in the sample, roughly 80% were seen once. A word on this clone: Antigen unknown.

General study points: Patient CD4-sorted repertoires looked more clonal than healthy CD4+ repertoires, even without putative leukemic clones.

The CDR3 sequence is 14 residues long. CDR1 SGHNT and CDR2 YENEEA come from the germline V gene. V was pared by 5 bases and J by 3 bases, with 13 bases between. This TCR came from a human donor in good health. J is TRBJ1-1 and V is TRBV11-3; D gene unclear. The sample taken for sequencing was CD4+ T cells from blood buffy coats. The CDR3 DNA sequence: TGTGCCAGCAGCAGGACTCAATGGGACACTGAAGCTTTCTTT. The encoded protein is CASSRTQWDTEAFF.